This passage covers 18 T cell receptor beta chains from one sample sequenced in a study of shared clonotypes between healthy human individuals (dated by TCRdb to the early 2020s). The library was generated by the immunoSEQ multiplex PCR assay. This is the immuneACCESS table as TCRdb keeps it, with only in-frame sequences that have V and J called. A part of the clones is gone; compared with another copy, unresolved V genes explain less than half, and the rest is unexplained. Across this sample there are over a million clones, with about three quarters seen only once. The top ten clones comprise approximately 1.5% of the sample. Sequenced material: memory CD4+ T cells sorted from blood. The label giving this sample's cell subset or site can be read as: CD45RA-negative fraction. The source of these receptors is a young man in good health.

The V call is TRBV5-6, the J call TRBJ1-2; 11 bases are shared with TRBD1. The V gene end was trimmed by 2 bases and the J gene end by 4 bases; junction bases not matched to a gene: 4. CDR3 length: 15 residues. Germline-derived CDR1 and CDR2 are SGHDT and YYEEEE. In DNA form, the CDR3 reads TGTGCCAGCAGCTTTAGGACAGGGGGCACCTATGGCTACACCTTC. Translated: CASSFRTGGTYGYTF.

The chain uses TRBV6-6 and TRBJ2-3; D possibly corresponds to TRBD1 (6 bases). The V end was cut by 6 bases, the J end by 2 bases, with 12 bases between. Germline assignment: CDR1 MNHNY and CDR2 SVGAGI (reference sequence). This CDR3 has 14 residues. The CDR3 nucleotides are TGTGCCAGCAGATCACAGGGCGACACAGATACGCAGTATTTT. As protein: CASRSQGDTDTQYF.

The chain is built from TRBV11-2 and TRBJ2-3; TRBD2 matches 14 bases. The V gene end was trimmed by 4 bases and the J gene end by 4 bases; junction bases not matched to a gene: 4. The CDR3 consists of 16 residues. Germline assignment: CDR1 SGHAT and CDR2 FQNNGV. The CDR3: CASSWGLAGVADTQYF. The CDR3 bases are TGTGCCAGCAGCTGGGGACTAGCGGGAGTAGCAGATACGCAGTATTTT.

This chain uses TRBV18 with TRBJ2-2; D call uncertain. Trimming removed 4 bases at V and 2 bases at J, with 17 bases between. The V gene's germline CDR1 is KGHSH and CDR2 LQKENI. The CDR3 length is 17 residues. The CDR3 here is CASSQSFQAANTGELFF. CDR3 sequence (DNA): TGTGCCAGCTCACAATCTTTTCAGGCAGCCAACACCGGGGAGCTGTTTTTT.

V gene TRBV30 combines with J gene TRBJ2-1, with D hard to call. CDR1 and CDR2 (germline): GTSNPN, SVGIG (reference sequence). CDR3 length: 18 amino acids. The ends were cut back, 0 bases at V and 8 bases at J, with 26 bases in the middle. DNA of the CDR3: TGTGCCTGGAGTGTAGTTAGAGCCATGATTCTTGCGTCGCATGAGCAGTTCTTC. Translated, it gives CAWSVVRAMILASHEQFF.

V and J are TRBV2 and TRBJ2-5; the D is unclear. Between the trimmed V and J ends, which lost 3 bases and 2 bases, there was a span of 13 bases. From germline, CDR1 is SNHLY and CDR2 FYNNEI. The CDR3 is 15 amino acids. The CDR3 loop reads CASSESRQRQETQYF. The CDR3 coding sequence is TGTGCCAGCAGTGAGAGCCGCCAGAGACAAGAGACCCAGTACTTC.

This clone was observed at least ten times. The DNA of the CDR3 is TGTGCCAGCACCCGGTTCTCTGGCCAAGAGACCCAGTACTTC. Translation: CASTRFSGQETQYF. The V call is TRBV2, the J call TRBJ2-5; D uncertain. With 7 bases removed from V and 1 base from J, the gap between germline ends came to 13 bases. CDR1 SNHLY and CDR2 FYNNEI come from the germline V gene. The CDR3 sequence is 14 residues long.

This sequence joins TRBV30 and TRBJ2-2; 8 positions match TRBD2. This CDR3 contains 15 residues. The junction had 6 bases not matched to a gene; V was cut back by 0 bases and J by 6 bases. Germline CDR1 and CDR2: GTSNPN and SVGIG (reference sequence). The CDR3 loop is CAWSVGTRVSGELFF. DNA of the CDR3: TGTGCCTGGAGTGTCGGGACTAGGGTGTCCGGGGAGCTGTTTTTT.

Comments on this clone: A junction boundary mismatches the germline segment, possibly from a read error. In the same sample, other DNA sequences code for this CDR3. The V call is TRBV20-1, the J call TRBJ2-1; no reliable D call. The germline CDR1 and CDR2 sequences are DFQATT and SNEGSKA (reference sequence). This CDR3 comprises 10 residues. The DNA for the CDR3 is TGCAGTGCGAGAGACAATGAGCAGTTCTTC. Amino acids: CSARDNEQFF.

The CDR3 reads CASSSTVGGTEAFF. The CDR3, as DNA: TGTGCCAGTAGTTCGACAGTTGGGGGCACTGAAGCTTTCTTT. The chain is built from TRBV19 and TRBJ1-1, with a possible D match to TRBD1 (5 bases). Trimming took off 5 bases at V and 4 bases at J, with 14 bases between the two ends. Germline CDR1 and CDR2: LNHDA and SQIVND (reference sequence). CDR3 length equals 14 residues. Complete variable domain (other parts from reference TRBV19 and TRBJ1-1): DGGITQSPKYLFRKEGQNVTLSCEQNLNHDAMYWYRQDPGQGLRLIYYSQIVNDFQKGDIAEGYSVSREKKESFPLTVTSAQKNPTAFYLCASSSTVGGTEAFFGQGTRLTVV.

This sequence joins TRBV5-4 and TRBJ2-2, with 10 bases lining up with TRBD2. Germline lookup yields CDR1 SGHNT and CDR2 YYREEE (reference sequence). The length of the CDR3 is 16 residues. V lost 3 bases to trimming and J lost 5 bases; unmatched junction nucleotides: 7. DNA of the CDR3: TGTGCCAGCAGCTCTCTAGCGGGAGTAAATACCGGGGAGCTGTTTTTT. Amino acid sequence: CASSSLAGVNTGELFF.

In its sample, this clone was seen once. The gene calls are TRBV29-1 and TRBJ2-3; D is undetermined. CDR1 is SQVTM, CDR2 ANQGSEA, per germline. The CDR3 runs 14 residues. Between the trimmed V and J ends, which lost 0 bases and 2 bases, there was a span of 9 bases. The CDR3 coding sequence is TGCAGCGTTGAAGATCTTGGCAACACAGATACGCAGTATTTT. It is translated as CSVEDLGNTDTQYF.

V gene TRBV10-3 combines with J gene TRBJ1-1; D is possibly TRBD1 (6 bases). Per the germline V gene, CDR1 is ENHRY and CDR2 is SYGVKD. The V end was cut by 3 bases, the J end by 13 bases, with 18 bases between. The CDR3 extends over 13 amino acids. The CDR3 DNA sequence: TGTGCCATCAGTGAACAGGGTTTTACCTTAGGTTTCTTT. Amino acid sequence: CAISEQGFTLGFF.

A word on this clone: A much bigger clone sits one base away, suggesting this may be a read error. The chain couples TRBV6-5 to TRBJ1-1; 9 nucleotides match TRBD1. Germline CDR1 MNHEY, CDR2 SVGAGI. There are 14 residues in the CDR3. The V gene end was trimmed by 6 bases and the J gene end by 5 bases; junction bases not matched to a gene: 7. In nucleotides, the CDR3 is TGTGCCAGCAGCTTACAGGGGGCAGGAACTGAAGCTTTCTTT. It yields the protein CASSLQGAGTEAFF.

This chain uses TRBV27 with TRBJ1-6; D might be TRBD1 (5 bases). The germline V and J ends were trimmed by 3 bases and 0 bases, with 9 bases remaining between them. The CDR3 length is 16 residues. Germline V gives CDR1 MNHEY, CDR2 SMNVEV (reference sequence). The CDR3: CASSFGALSYNSPLHF. The CDR3, as DNA: TGTGCCAGCAGTTTTGGGGCACTCTCCTATAATTCACCCCTCCACTTT.

This clone has just one count. This chain uses TRBV2 with TRBJ2-1; D remains ambiguous. Trimming removed 7 bases at V and 4 bases at J, with 20 bases between. The CDR3 covers 16 residues. The germline CDR1 and CDR2 sequences are SNHLY and FYNNEI. The CDR3 sequence: CASKDLSLASYNEQFF. CDR3 DNA sequence: TGTGCCAGCAAAGATCTTTCTCTCGCGTCGTACAATGAGCAGTTCTTC. Supplemented by reference TRBV2 and TRBJ2-1, the full variable domain reads EPEVTQTPSHQVTQMGQEVILRCVPISNHLYFYWYRQILGQKVEFLVSFYNNEISEKSEIFDDQFSVERPDGSNFTLKIRSTKLEDSAMYFCASKDLSLASYNEQFFGPGTRLTVL.

This clone occurred many times. The chain employs TRBV6-5 and TRBJ1-1, with a tentative D call TRBD1 (6 bases). This CDR3 has 15 residues. Deletions cut 0 bases from V and 1 base from J, with 9 bases between. CDR1 and CDR2 (germline): MNHEY, SVGAGI. CDR3 DNA: TGTGCCAGCAGTTACTCGCACAGGGCGAACACTGAAGCTTTCTTT. This translates into CASSYSHRANTEAFF.

This clone was seen only once. This sequence joins TRBV7-2 and TRBJ2-3; 11 positions match TRBD2. CDR1 is SGHTA, CDR2 FQGNSA, per germline. Germline trimming cut 6 bases from V and 5 bases from J; bases unmatched to any gene: 19. CDR3 length: 19 amino acids. The CDR3 loop is CASRTSPGLADRSVDTQYF. CDR3 nucleotide sequence: TGTGCCAGCAGGACTAGTCCGGGACTAGCGGACCGAAGTGTAGATACGCAGTATTTT. Based on the CDR3 plus reference TRBV7-2 and TRBJ2-3, the full variable domain is GAGVSQSPSNKVTEKGKDVELRCDPISGHTALYWYRQSLGQGLEFLIYFQGNSAPDKSGLPSDRFSAERTGGSVSTLTIQRTQQEDSAVYLCASRTSPGLADRSVDTQYFGPGTRLTVL.